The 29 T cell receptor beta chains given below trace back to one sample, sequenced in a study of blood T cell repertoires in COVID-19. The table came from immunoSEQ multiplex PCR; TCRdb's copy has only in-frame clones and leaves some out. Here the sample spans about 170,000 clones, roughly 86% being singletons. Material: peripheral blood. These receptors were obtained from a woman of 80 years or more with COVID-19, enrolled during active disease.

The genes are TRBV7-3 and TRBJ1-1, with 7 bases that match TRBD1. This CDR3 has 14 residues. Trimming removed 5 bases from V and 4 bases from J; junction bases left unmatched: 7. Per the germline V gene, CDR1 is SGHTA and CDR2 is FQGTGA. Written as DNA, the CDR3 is TGTGCCAGCAGCGAGACAGGGACAGTCACTGAAGCTTTCTTT. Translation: CASSETGTVTEAFF.

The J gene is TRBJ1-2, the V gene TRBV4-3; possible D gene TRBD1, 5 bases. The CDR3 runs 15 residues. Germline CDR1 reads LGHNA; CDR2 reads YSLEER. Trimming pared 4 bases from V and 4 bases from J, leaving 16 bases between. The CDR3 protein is CASSPSFDSFYGYTF. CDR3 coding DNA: TGCGCCAGCAGCCCTTCCTTTGACAGCTTCTATGGCTACACCTTC.

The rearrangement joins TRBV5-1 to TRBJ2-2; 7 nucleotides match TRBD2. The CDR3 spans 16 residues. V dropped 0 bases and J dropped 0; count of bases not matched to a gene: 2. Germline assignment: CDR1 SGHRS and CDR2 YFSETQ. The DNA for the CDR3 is TGCGCCAGCAGCTTGGAGGGAGGGTCGAACACCGGGGAGCTGTTTTTT. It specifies CASSLEGGSNTGELFF.

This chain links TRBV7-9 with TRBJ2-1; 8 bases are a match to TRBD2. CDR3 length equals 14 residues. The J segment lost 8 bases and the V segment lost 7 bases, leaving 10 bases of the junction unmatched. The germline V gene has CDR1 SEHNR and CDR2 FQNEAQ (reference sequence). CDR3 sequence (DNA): TGTGCCAGCAACCAGGGGACTAGTGGCGATGAGCAGTTCTTC. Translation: CASNQGTSGDEQFF.

The CDR3 reads CASSPRGLGNTEAFF. CDR3 DNA sequence: TGTGCCAGCAGCCCCAGGGGCCTGGGGAACACTGAAGCTTTCTTT. The J gene is TRBJ1-1, the V gene TRBV5-8; a weak D match, TRBD1 (6 bases). The CDR3 covers 15 residues. Germline assignment: CDR1 SGHTS and CDR2 YDEGEE. With 4 bases removed from V and 1 base from J, the gap between germline ends came to 14 bases.

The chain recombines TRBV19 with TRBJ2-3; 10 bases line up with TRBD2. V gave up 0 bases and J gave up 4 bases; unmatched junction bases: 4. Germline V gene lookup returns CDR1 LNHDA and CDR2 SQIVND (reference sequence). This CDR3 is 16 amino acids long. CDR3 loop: CASSIDLAGAADTQYF. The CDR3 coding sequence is TGTGCCAGTAGTATAGATCTAGCGGGAGCGGCAGATACGCAGTATTTT.

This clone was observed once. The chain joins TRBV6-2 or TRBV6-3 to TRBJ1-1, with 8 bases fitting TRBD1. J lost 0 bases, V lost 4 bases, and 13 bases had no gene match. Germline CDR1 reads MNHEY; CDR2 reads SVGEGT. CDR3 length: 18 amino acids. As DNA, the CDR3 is TGTGCCAGCAGTTGGAAAACCGACAGGGGACGGTTGAACACTGAAGCTTTCTTT. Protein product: CASSWKTDRGRLNTEAFF.

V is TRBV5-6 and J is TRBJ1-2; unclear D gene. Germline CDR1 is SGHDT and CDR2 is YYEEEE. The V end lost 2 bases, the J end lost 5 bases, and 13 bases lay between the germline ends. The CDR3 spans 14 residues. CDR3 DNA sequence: TGTGCCAGCAGCTTAGGTCCAGGAGGTTATGGCTACACCTTC. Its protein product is CASSLGPGGYGYTF.

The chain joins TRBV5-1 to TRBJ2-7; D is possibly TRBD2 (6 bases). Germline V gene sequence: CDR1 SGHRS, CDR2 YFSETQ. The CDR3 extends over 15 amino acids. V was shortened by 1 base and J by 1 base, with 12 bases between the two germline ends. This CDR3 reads CASSLPKLASYEQYF. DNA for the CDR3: TGCGCCAGCAGCTTGCCCAAACTAGCTTCCTACGAGCAGTACTTC.

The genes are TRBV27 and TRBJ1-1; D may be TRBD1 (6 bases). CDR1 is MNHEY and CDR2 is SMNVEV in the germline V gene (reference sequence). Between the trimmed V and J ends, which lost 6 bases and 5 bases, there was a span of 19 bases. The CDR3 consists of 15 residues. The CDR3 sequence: CASRDLGGKDTEAFF. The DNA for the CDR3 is TGTGCCAGCAGGGACTTAGGGGGTAAGGATACTGAAGCTTTCTTT.

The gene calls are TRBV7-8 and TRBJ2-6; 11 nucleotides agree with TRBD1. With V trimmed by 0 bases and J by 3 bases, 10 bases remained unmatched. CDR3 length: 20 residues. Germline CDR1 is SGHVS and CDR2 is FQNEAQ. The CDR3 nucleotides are TGTGCCAGCAGCTTAGCGATTGTTGGACAGGGGGCTTTTGGGGCCAACGTCCTGACTTTC. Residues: CASSLAIVGQGAFGANVLTF.

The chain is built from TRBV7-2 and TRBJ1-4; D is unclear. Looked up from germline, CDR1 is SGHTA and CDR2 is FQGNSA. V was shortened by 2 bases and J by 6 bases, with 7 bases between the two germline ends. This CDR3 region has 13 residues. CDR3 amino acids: CASSLTTDEKLFF. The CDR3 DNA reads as TGTGCCAGCAGCTTAACTACTGATGAAAAACTGTTTTTT.

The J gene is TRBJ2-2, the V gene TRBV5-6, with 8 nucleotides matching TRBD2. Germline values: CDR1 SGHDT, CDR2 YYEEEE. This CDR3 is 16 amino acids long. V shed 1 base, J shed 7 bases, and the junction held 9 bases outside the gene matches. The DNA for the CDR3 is TGTGCCAGCAGCTTGAGGGTAGCGGGATCGGACGGGGAGCTGTTTTTT. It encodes CASSLRVAGSDGELFF.

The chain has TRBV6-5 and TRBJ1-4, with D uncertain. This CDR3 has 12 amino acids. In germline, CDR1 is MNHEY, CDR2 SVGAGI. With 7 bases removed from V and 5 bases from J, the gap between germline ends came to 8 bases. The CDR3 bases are TGTGCCAGCACCGGGAGAAATGAAAAACTGTTTTTT. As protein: CASTGRNEKLFF.

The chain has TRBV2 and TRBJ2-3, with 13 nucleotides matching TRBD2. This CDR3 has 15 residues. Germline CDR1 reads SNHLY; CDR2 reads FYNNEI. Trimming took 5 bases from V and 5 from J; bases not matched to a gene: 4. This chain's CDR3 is CASSTSGRGIDTQYF. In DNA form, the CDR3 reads TGTGCCAGCAGTACTAGCGGGAGGGGGATAGATACGCAGTATTTT.

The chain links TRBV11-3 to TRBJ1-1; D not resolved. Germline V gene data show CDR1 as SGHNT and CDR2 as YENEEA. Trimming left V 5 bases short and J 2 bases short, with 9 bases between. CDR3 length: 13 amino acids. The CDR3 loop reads CASSAGFNTEAFF. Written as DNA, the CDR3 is TGTGCCAGCAGCGCGGGGTTTAACACTGAAGCTTTCTTT.

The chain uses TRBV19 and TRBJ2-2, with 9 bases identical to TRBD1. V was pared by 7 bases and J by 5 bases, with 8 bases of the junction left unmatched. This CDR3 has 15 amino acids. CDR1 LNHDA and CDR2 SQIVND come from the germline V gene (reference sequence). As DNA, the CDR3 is TGTGCCAGTATTACCGGGACAGGGTTAACCGGGGAGCTGTTTTTT. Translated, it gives CASITGTGLTGELFF.

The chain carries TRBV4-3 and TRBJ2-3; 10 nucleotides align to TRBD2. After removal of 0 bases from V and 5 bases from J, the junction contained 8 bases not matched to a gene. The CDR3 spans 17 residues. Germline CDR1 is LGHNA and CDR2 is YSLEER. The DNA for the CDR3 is TGCGCCAGCAGCCAAGATAGTTCCGGGACTAGCGTAGATACGCAGTATTTT. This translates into CASSQDSSGTSVDTQYF.

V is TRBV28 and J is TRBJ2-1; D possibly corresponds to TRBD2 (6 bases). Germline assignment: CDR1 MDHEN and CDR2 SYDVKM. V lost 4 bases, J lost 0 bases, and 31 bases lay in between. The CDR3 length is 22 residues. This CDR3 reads CASSWPGLSALRQSSSYNEQFF. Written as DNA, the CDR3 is TGTGCCAGCAGTTGGCCAGGACTAAGCGCATTACGACAATCGAGCTCCTACAATGAGCAGTTCTTC.

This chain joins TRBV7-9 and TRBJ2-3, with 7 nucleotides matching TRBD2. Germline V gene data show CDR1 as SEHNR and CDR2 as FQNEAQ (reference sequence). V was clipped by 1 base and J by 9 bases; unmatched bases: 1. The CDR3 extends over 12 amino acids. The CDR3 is CASSLVGGTQYF. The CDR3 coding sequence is TGTGCCAGCAGCTTAGTGGGGGGGACGCAGTATTTT.

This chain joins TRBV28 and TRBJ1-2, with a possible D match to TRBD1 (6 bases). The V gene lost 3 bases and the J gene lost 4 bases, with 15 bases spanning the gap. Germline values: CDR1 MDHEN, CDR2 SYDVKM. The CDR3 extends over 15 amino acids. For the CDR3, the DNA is TGTGCCAGCAGTTTGTTGACAGGCCCCTCCTATGGCTACACCTTC. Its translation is CASSLLTGPSYGYTF.

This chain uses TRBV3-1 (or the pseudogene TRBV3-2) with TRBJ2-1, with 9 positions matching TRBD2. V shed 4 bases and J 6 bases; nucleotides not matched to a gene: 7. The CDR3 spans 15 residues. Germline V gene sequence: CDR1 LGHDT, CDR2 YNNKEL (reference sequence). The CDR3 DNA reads TGTGCCAGCAGCCGGGCGGGAGGGCCCTTCAATGAGCAGTTCTTC. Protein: CASSRAGGPFNEQFF.

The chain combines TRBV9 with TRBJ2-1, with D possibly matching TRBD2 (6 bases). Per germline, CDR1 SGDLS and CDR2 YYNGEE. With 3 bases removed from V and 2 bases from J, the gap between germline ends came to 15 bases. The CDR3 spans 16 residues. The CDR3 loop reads CASSAEGGFPYNEQFF. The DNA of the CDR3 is TGTGCCAGCAGCGCCGAAGGAGGGTTCCCCTACAATGAGCAGTTCTTC.

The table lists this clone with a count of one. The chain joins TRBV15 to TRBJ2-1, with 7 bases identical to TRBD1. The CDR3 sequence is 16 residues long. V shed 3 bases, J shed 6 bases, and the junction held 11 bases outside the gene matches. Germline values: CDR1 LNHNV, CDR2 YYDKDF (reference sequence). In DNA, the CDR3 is TGTGCCACCAGCAGGGGCCGGACAGGACTGGGCAATGAGCAGTTCTTC. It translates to CATSRGRTGLGNEQFF.

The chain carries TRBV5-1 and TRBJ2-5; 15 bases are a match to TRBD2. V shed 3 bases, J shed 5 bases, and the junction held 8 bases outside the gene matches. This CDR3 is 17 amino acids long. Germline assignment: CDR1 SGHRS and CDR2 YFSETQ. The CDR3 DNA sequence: TGCGCCAGCAGCTCGGGACTAGCGGGAGGCCTAGGGGAGACCCAGTACTTC. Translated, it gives CASSSGLAGGLGETQYF.

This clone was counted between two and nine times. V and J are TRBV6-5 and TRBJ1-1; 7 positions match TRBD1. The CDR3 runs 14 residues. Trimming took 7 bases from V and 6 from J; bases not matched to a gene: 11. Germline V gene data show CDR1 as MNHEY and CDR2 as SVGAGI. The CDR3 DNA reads TGTGCCAGCACCACACAGGGGAAGGGGGCTGAAGCTTTCTTT. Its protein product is CASTTQGKGAEAFF.

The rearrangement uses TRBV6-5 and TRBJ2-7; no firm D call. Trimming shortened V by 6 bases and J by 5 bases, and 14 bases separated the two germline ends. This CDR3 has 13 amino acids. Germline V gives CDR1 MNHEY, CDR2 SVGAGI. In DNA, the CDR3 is TGTGCCAGCAGGAATGGTGTTGGAGACGAGCAGTACTTC. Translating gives CASRNGVGDEQYF.

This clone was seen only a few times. As DNA, the CDR3 is TGTGCCAGCAGCCAGGATAGCGGGAGGGCTGGGGAGCAGTACTTC. This sequence encodes CASSQDSGRAGEQYF. J is TRBJ2-7 and V is TRBV3-1 (or the pseudogene TRBV3-2); TRBD2 matches 11 bases. The CDR3 is 15 amino acids. Trimming cost V 3 bases and J 7 bases; bases outside gene matches: 8. Germline V gene data show CDR1 as LGHDT and CDR2 as YNNKEL (reference sequence).

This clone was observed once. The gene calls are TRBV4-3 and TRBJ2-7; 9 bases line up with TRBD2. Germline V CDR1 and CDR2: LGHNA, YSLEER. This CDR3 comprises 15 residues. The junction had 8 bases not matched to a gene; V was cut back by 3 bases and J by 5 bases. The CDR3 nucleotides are TGCGCCAGCAGCCATCAACTAGCGGGTGCTGACGAGCAGTACTTC. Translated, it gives CASSHQLAGADEQYF.